Shown below are 21 T cell receptor beta chains from a single sample sequenced in a study of T cell responses to AZD1222 COVID-19 vaccine. The data were produced by immunoSEQ multiplex PCR, yet TCRdb's version contains in-frame clones alone and is incomplete. The data hold about 120,000 clones, with 80% to 95% observed a single time. The specimen was peripheral blood, collected 28 days after the second dose of the MenACWY control vaccine. These receptors were taken from an adult who received the MenACWY meningococcal vaccine as a control.

This clone turned up a few times. CDR3 loop: CASSVSSYNSPLHF. The DNA for the CDR3 is TGTGCCAGCAGCGTAAGCTCCTATAATTCACCCCTCCACTTT. The chain couples TRBV13 to TRBJ1-6; D remains unclear. The V gene lost 5 bases and the J gene lost 0 bases, with 5 bases spanning the gap. This CDR3 has 14 residues. Germline V lookup: CDR1 PRHDT, CDR2 FYEKMQ (reference sequence).

The CDR3 region is CASSLSWDRPYEQYF. CDR3 bases: TGTGCCAGCAGTTTAAGTTGGGACAGACCCTACGAGCAGTACTTC. V usage is TRBV27 and J usage is TRBJ2-7; 7 bases align to TRBD1. This CDR3 has 15 residues. Germline loops: CDR1 MNHEY, CDR2 SMNVEV (reference sequence). The V gene end was trimmed by 2 bases and the J gene end by 2 bases; junction bases not matched to a gene: 6.

V and J are TRBV7-9 and TRBJ2-5; D is possibly TRBD1 or TRBD2 (5 bases each). The CDR3 is 15 amino acids. Trimming removed 4 bases at V and 4 bases at J, with 16 bases between. Germline CDR1 reads SEHNR; CDR2 reads FQNEAQ (reference sequence). The chain's CDR3 is CASSSVLGRVETQYF. The CDR3, as DNA: TGTGCCAGCAGCTCCGTTTTGGGGCGGGTAGAGACCCAGTACTTC. Combining the CDR3 with reference TRBV7-9 and TRBJ2-5 gives the whole variable domain DTGVSQNPRHKITKRGQNVTFRCDPISEHNRLYWYRQTLGQGPEFLTYFQNEAQLEKSRLLSDRFSAERPKGSFSTLEIQRTEQGDSAMYLCASSSVLGRVETQYFGPGTRLLVL.

The V call is TRBV2, the J call TRBJ1-5; D is unclear. Trimming removed 0 bases from V and 2 bases from J, with 8 bases in between. Germline V CDR1 and CDR2: SNHLY, FYNNEI. The CDR3 totals 15 residues. CDR3 residues: CASSEAQPGNQPQHF. DNA of the CDR3: TGTGCCAGCAGTGAAGCGCAACCGGGCAATCAGCCCCAGCATTTT.

The genes are TRBV30 and TRBJ1-5; 9 bases align to TRBD1. The CDR3 sequence is 13 residues long. Germline loops: CDR1 GTSNPN, CDR2 SVGIG (reference sequence). The V and J ends lost 4 bases and 5 bases, in that order; junction bases with no gene match: 3. The CDR3 DNA follows: TGTGCCTGGATGACAGGGGGGGATCAGCCCCAGCATTTT. It is translated as CAWMTGGDQPQHF.

The chain has TRBV15 and TRBJ2-7, with 7 bases that match TRBD1. Germline V gives CDR1 LNHNV, CDR2 YYDKDF (reference sequence). V shed 1 base, J shed 0 bases, and the junction held 3 bases outside the gene matches. The CDR3 loop spans 15 amino acids. The DNA of the CDR3 is TGTGCCACCAGCAGAGGTGGGACAGTCTCCTACGAGCAGTACTTC. It yields the protein CATSRGGTVSYEQYF.

This rearrangement joins TRBV28 to TRBJ2-4, with TRBD1 matching 8 bases. CDR3 length equals 17 residues. V lost 4 bases and J lost 0; bases outside the gene matches: 8. Per the germline V gene, CDR1 is MDHEN and CDR2 is SYDVKM. Here the CDR3 reads CASSSGQAVLAKNIQYF. For the CDR3, the DNA is TGTGCCAGCAGTTCGGGACAGGCGGTTCTAGCCAAAAACATTCAGTACTTC.

This clone has only one observation. V gene TRBV6-2 or TRBV6-3 combines with J gene TRBJ2-1, with a tentative D call TRBD1 (7 bases). Germline assignment: CDR1 MNHEY and CDR2 SVGEGT. The germline V and J ends were trimmed by 6 bases and 5 bases, with 14 bases remaining between them. The CDR3 contains 14 residues. The CDR3 DNA sequence: TGTGCCAGCAGCCCGGGGGACAGCCACAATGAGCAGTTCTTC. Translating it yields CASSPGDSHNEQFF.

V is TRBV2 and J is TRBJ1-2, with unresolved D. Trimming stripped 10 bases from V and 6 bases from J, with 18 bases between. This CDR3 has 13 amino acids. Germline V gene data show CDR1 as SNHLY and CDR2 as FYNNEI. The CDR3 loop is CATKLYDGDGYTF. The CDR3 DNA reads as TGTGCCACAAAACTCTACGACGGGGATGGCTACACCTTC.

This chain links TRBV11-3 with TRBJ2-3, with 7 positions matching TRBD2. The CDR3 extends over 15 amino acids. V trimming: 6 bases; J trimming: 0 bases; junction bases outside the gene matches: 6. The germline gives CDR1 SGHNT, CDR2 YENEEA. CDR3 coding DNA: TGTGCCAGCAGTCGGGGGGAAACTAGCACAGATACGCAGTATTTT. Translating gives CASSRGETSTDTQYF.

The chain links TRBV2 to TRBJ1-1; D may be TRBD1 (5 bases). Germline CDR1 SNHLY, CDR2 FYNNEI. This CDR3 contains 14 residues. Between the trimmed V and J ends, which lost 6 bases and 4 bases, there was a span of 15 bases. CDR3 protein: CASSRDGSGTEAFF. Written as DNA, the CDR3 is TGTGCCAGCAGCAGGGACGGCTCTGGCACTGAAGCTTTCTTT.

J is TRBJ2-7 and V is TRBV7-2, with a possible D match to TRBD1 (5 bases). Germline V CDR1 and CDR2: SGHTA, FQGNSA. This CDR3 is built from 13 residues. The V end was cut by 9 bases, the J end by 5 bases, with 17 bases between. In DNA, the CDR3 is TGTGCCAGTTTCAATCAACCCAGGGACGAGCAGTACGTC. Translating it yields CASFNQPRDEQYV.

The genes are TRBV29-1 and TRBJ2-5; TRBD2 matches 8 bases. Germline CDR1 reads SQVTM; CDR2 reads ANQGSEA. Germline trimming cut 7 bases from V and 1 base from J; bases unmatched to any gene: 2. The CDR3 contains 12 residues. CDR3 loop: CSAREGQETQYF. CDR3 bases: TGCAGCGCCCGGGAGGGCCAAGAGACCCAGTACTTC.

The CDR3 DNA follows: TGTGCCAGCAGTATAGCGGGACCCACCTACGAGCAGTACTTC. It yields the protein CASSIAGPTYEQYF. The J gene is TRBJ2-7, the V gene TRBV27; 8 bases are a match to TRBD2. The CDR3 runs 14 residues. Germline-derived CDR1 and CDR2 are MNHEY and SMNVEV (reference sequence). With 5 bases clipped from V and 2 bases from J, the junction kept 5 bases outside the gene matches.

The rearrangement links TRBV11-2 to TRBJ2-7; 8 bases are shared with TRBD2. The CDR3 is 14 amino acids. Germline-derived CDR1 and CDR2 are SGHAT and FQNNGV. The trim removed 5 bases at V and 4 bases at J, leaving 7 bases unmatched. As DNA, the CDR3 is TGTGCCAGCAGCACTAGCGGATTCAAGTACGAGCAGTACTTC. This encodes CASSTSGFKYEQYF. Complete variable domain (other parts from reference TRBV11-2 and TRBJ2-7): EAGVAQSPRYKIIEKRQSVAFWCNPISGHATLYWYQQILGQGPKLLIQFQNNGVVDDSQLPKDRFSAERLKGVDSTLKIQPAKLEDSAVYLCASSTSGFKYEQYFGPGTRLTVT.

The chain is built from TRBV7-9 and TRBJ2-5; 9 bases map to TRBD2. This CDR3 has 15 residues. Unmatched junction bases numbered 1, after V lost 0 bases and J lost 2 bases. Germline V gene lookup returns CDR1 SEHNR and CDR2 FQNEAQ (reference sequence). The chain's CDR3 is CASSLALAGQETQYF. CDR3 DNA sequence: TGTGCCAGCAGCTTAGCGCTAGCGGGACAAGAGACCCAGTACTTC. Full variable domain (missing parts from reference TRBV7-9 and TRBJ2-5): DTGVSQNPRHKITKRGQNVTFRCDPISEHNRLYWYRQTLGQGPEFLTYFQNEAQLEKSRLLSDRFSAERPKGSFSTLEIQRTEQGDSAMYLCASSLALAGQETQYFGPGTRLLVL.

The chain uses TRBV7-2 and TRBJ1-5; weak D call: TRBD1 (5 bases). Germline CDR1 reads SGHTA; CDR2 reads FQGNSA. CDR3 length equals 16 residues. Trimming removed 5 bases from V and 2 bases from J, with 16 bases in between. Written as DNA, the CDR3 is TGTGCCAGCAGCCTCTCGCCGGGACTTCGCAATCAGCCCCAGCATTTT. Residues: CASSLSPGLRNQPQHF.

V and J are TRBV12-3 or TRBV12-4 and TRBJ1-3; no definite D call. V was trimmed by 6 bases and J by 5 bases, leaving 8 bases between them. The CDR3 runs to 12 residues. In DNA, the CDR3 is TGTGCCAGCAGCATACTTCGAAACACCATATATTTT. This encodes CASSILRNTIYF.

V usage is TRBV12-2 and J usage is TRBJ2-7; TRBD1, as called in the table, went unchecked against the DNA. TRBV12-2 is given as a pseudogene. The CDR3 contains 17 residues. DNA for the CDR3: TGTGCAAGTCGCTTGGGGGGCCCGGACAGGGCATGGGGCGAGCAGTACTTC. Amino acid sequence: CASRLGGPDRAWGEQYF.

The chain has TRBV4-2 and TRBJ1-1; D is unclear. CDR1 is LGHNA and CDR2 is YNFKEQ in the germline V gene. This CDR3 has 16 amino acids. The V end was cut by 3 bases, the J end by 2 bases, with 16 bases between. The CDR3 loop is CASSHPAMWGNTEAFF. The CDR3 nucleotides read TGTGCCAGCAGCCATCCCGCGATGTGGGGAAACACTGAAGCTTTCTTT.

The rearrangement uses TRBV5-1 and TRBJ2-2; D gene ambiguous. CDR1 is SGHRS, CDR2 YFSETQ, per germline. The ends were cut back, 0 bases at V and 6 bases at J, with 15 bases in the middle. The CDR3 length is 16 residues. In nucleotides, the CDR3 is TGCGCCAGCAGCTTGGAGTGGGCGGCCGGTCCCGGGGAGCTGTTTTTT. Protein: CASSLEWAAGPGELFF.